The 16 T cell receptor beta chains given below trace back to one sample, sequenced in a study of T cells in Graves' hyperthyroidism and ophthalmopathy. The TCR beta CDR3 regions underwent amplification using RNA transcripts as the source. The HTBI set primed first-round TCR CDR3 RT-PCR. TCRdb re-derived calls from the multiplex PCR reads in MiXCR, one entry per CDR3 protein. The sample holds 300,000 to 450,000 distinct CDR3 sequences, about 15% seen once. Sequences were obtained from blood. The receptors were gathered from a woman between 25 and 40 years old with Graves' hyperthyroidism.

This clonotype was found many times. This chain links TRBV4-2 with TRBJ2-5; unclear D gene. CDR3 length: 16 residues. Trimming pared 1 base from V and 0 bases from J, leaving 12 bases between. In germline, CDR1 is LGHNA, CDR2 YNFKEQ. CDR3 region: CASSQGGKDHQETQYF. DNA of the CDR3: TGTGCCAGCAGCCAAGGGGGAAAGGACCACCAAGAGACCCAGTACTTC.

Ten or more counts support this clonotype. The chain recombines TRBV29-1 with TRBJ2-3, with 7 positions matching TRBD2. Germline lookup yields CDR1 SQVTM and CDR2 ANQGSEA. The length of the CDR3 is 16 residues. Losses at the gene ends were 6 bases for V and 6 bases for J; bases not matched to a gene: 18. The CDR3 bases are TGCAGCGTCCCCAAGGGTGGCGGGAGAATTTCGGATACGCAGTATTTT. Translation: CSVPKGGGRISDTQYF.

The chain couples TRBV5-1 to TRBJ2-7; TRBD1 is a possible D gene (5 bases). Trimming took 0 bases from V and 6 from J, leaving 10 bases between them. Germline CDR1 SGHRS, CDR2 YFSETQ. This CDR3 has 13 residues. The CDR3 nucleotides are TGCGCCAGCAGCTTGGGACAGTCTGCCGAGCAGTACTTC. It translates to CASSLGQSAEQYF.

This clonotype was detected many times. The rearrangement uses TRBV28 and TRBJ2-1; no clear D gene. The V end was cut by 4 bases, the J end by 6 bases, with 10 bases between. The V gene's germline CDR1 is MDHEN and CDR2 SYDVKM. The CDR3 loop spans 13 amino acids. The CDR3 DNA follows: TGTGCCAGCAGTTCCGGACGGACCAATGAGCAGTTCTTC. It is translated as CASSSGRTNEQFF.

This clonotype was counted only a few times. The rearrangement links TRBV3-1 to TRBJ2-7; D remains unclear. The CDR3 loop spans 13 amino acids. The V gene's germline CDR1 is LGHDT and CDR2 YNNKEL (reference sequence). The germline V and J ends were trimmed by 3 bases and 3 bases, with 9 bases remaining between them. The chain's CDR3 is CASSHSRSYEQYF. CDR3 in DNA: TGTGCCAGCAGCCACAGTAGGAGCTACGAGCAGTACTTC.

The rearrangement uses TRBV3-1 and TRBJ2-3, with 14 bases fitting TRBD2. The CDR3 totals 16 residues. V was pared by 5 bases and J by 5 bases, with 6 bases of the junction left unmatched. CDR1 and CDR2 from the germline V gene are LGHDT and YNNKEL (reference sequence). The CDR3: CASSTGTSGSLDTQYF. The CDR3 bases are TGTGCCAGCAGCACCGGGACTAGCGGGAGTTTAGATACGCAGTATTTT.

This clonotype occurred many times. This chain joins TRBV30 and TRBJ2-3, with TRBD2 matching over 13 bases. Germline assignment: CDR1 GTSNPN and CDR2 SVGIG (reference sequence). Germline trimming cut 0 bases from V and 4 bases from J; bases unmatched to any gene: 7. This CDR3 has 17 residues. The CDR3 bases are TGTGCCTGGAGTGTAGGTCGGACTAGCGGGAGTGCAGATACGCAGTATTTT. It yields the protein CAWSVGRTSGSADTQYF.

This clonotype came up many times. The chain links TRBV3-1 to TRBJ2-7; D unclear. The CDR3 sequence is 11 residues long. V was pared by 1 base and J by 5 bases, with 3 bases between. Per the germline V gene, CDR1 is LGHDT and CDR2 is YNNKEL (reference sequence). CDR3 coding DNA: TGTGCCAGCAGCCAAGTACACGAGCAGTACTTC. Protein product: CASSQVHEQYF.

This clonotype has ten or more counts. The rearrangement joins TRBV27 to TRBJ2-3; no clear D. The CDR3 has 12 residues. Trimming left V 0 bases short and J 6 bases short, with 4 bases between. CDR1 and CDR2 (germline): MNHEY, SMNVEV (reference sequence). The CDR3 nucleotides are TGTGCCAGCAGTTTATCACCCGATACGCAGTATTTT. Translation gives CASSLSPDTQYF.

This clonotype occurred many times. This chain links TRBV7-9 with TRBJ2-7; D is uncertain. CDR1 is SEHNR and CDR2 is FQNEAQ in the germline V gene (reference sequence). V lost 1 base and J 4 bases, leaving 11 bases between the germline ends. The CDR3 contains 14 residues. DNA for the CDR3: TGTGCCAGCAGCTTAGTCTCTTCAGCATACGAGCAGTACTTC. Protein: CASSLVSSAYEQYF.

The V call is TRBV7-2, the J call TRBJ1-2; D gene uncertain. Trimming pared 2 bases from V and 7 bases from J, leaving 8 bases between. The germline V gene has CDR1 SGHTA and CDR2 FQGNSA. The CDR3 has 12 residues. The chain's CDR3 is CASSLLVRGYTF. The CDR3 DNA reads TGTGCCAGCAGCTTATTGGTTCGTGGCTACACCTTC.

A note on this clonotype: Possible read error: a much larger clone is one base away. The J gene is TRBJ2-7, the V gene TRBV7-9, with D possibly TRBD1 on 5 matching bases. The DNA matches TRBJ2-1 better at its end, which makes the J call doubtful. Germline CDR1 reads SEHNR; CDR2 reads FQNEAQ (reference sequence). The CDR3 length is 15 residues. CDR3 sequence reads: CASSPRAERPYEQFF. The CDR3 DNA is TGTGCCAGCAGTCCCAGGGCCGAAAGGCCTTACGAGCAGTTCTTC.

V and J are TRBV24-1 and TRBJ2-1; D might be TRBD2 (5 bases). Per germline, CDR1 KGHDR and CDR2 SFDVKD. This CDR3 is 15 amino acids long. Trimming shortened V by 3 bases and J by 2 bases, and 10 bases separated the two germline ends. The CDR3, as DNA: TGTGCCACCAGTGATCGTGGGAGCACCTACAATGAGCAGTTCTTC. Amino acid sequence: CATSDRGSTYNEQFF.

This clonotype was seen repeatedly, ten times or more. J is TRBJ2-3 and V is TRBV7-9, with TRBD1 identical over 8 bases. V was clipped by 4 bases and J by 2 bases; unmatched bases: 8. The CDR3 has 16 residues. Germline CDR1 and CDR2: SEHNR and FQNEAQ (reference sequence). CDR3 amino acids: CASSSRTGIFTDTQYF. CDR3 DNA sequence: TGTGCCAGCAGCTCCAGGACAGGGATCTTCACAGATACGCAGTATTTT.

This clonotype came up many times. This rearrangement joins TRBV3-1 to TRBJ2-7; no definite D call. Germline CDR1 and CDR2: LGHDT and YNNKEL (reference sequence). This CDR3 contains 16 residues. V was cut by 4 bases and J by 3 bases, with 19 bases left in between. The CDR3 DNA follows: TGTGCCAGCAGCCCCACCCGCAAAGGACGACTCTACGAGCAGTACTTC. Translating gives CASSPTRKGRLYEQYF.

The chain uses TRBV10-3 and TRBJ1-1; D is unresolved. CDR1 and CDR2 from the germline V gene are ENHRY and SYGVKD. Trimming pared 8 bases from V and 0 bases from J, leaving 7 bases between. This CDR3 has 12 amino acids. This CDR3 is CAIVDLNTEAFF. The CDR3 DNA reads TGTGCCATCGTAGATTTGAACACTGAAGCTTTCTTT.